These 26 T cell receptor beta chains originate from one sample sequenced in a study of blood T cell repertoires in COVID-19. Here immunoSEQ multiplex PCR was the method, and the copy in TCRdb shows in-frame clones only, minus some. The table shows roughly 330,000 clones, with about 90% occurring only once. Material: peripheral blood. These receptors all come from a man aged 18 to 30 who had recovered from COVID-19.

This chain uses TRBV14 with TRBJ2-3; D unresolved. Germline V CDR1 and CDR2: SGHDN, FVKESK. V was shortened by 3 bases and J by 0 bases, with 10 bases between the two germline ends. The CDR3 extends over 15 amino acids. The CDR3 DNA reads as TGTGCCAGCAGCCACTTTGACTCTAGCACAGATACGCAGTATTTT. Translated: CASSHFDSSTDTQYF.

This clone was counted once. The chain joins TRBV6-4 to TRBJ2-7, with 7 bases fitting TRBD1. V shed 0 bases and J 7 bases; nucleotides not matched to a gene: 18. CDR1 and CDR2 (germline): MRHNA, SNTAGT. The CDR3 has 18 amino acids. Here the CDR3 DNA reads TGTGCCAGCAGTGACTCGCTTGTTACTCGAGGGGGCCTAGGGGAGCAGTACTTC. Its protein is CASSDSLVTRGGLGEQYF.

This clone came up once. The chain carries TRBV3-1 (or the pseudogene TRBV3-2) and TRBJ2-2, with 9 nucleotides matching TRBD2. Per germline, CDR1 LGHDT and CDR2 YNNKEL (reference sequence). The CDR3 is 14 amino acids. J gave up 6 bases and V 4 bases, and 3 bases lay outside the gene matches. For the CDR3, the DNA is TGTGCCAGCAGCCGGACTAGCGAACCCGGGGAGCTGTTTTTT. As protein: CASSRTSEPGELFF.

This rearrangement joins TRBV5-6 to TRBJ2-7; a weak D match, TRBD1 (5 bases). CDR3 length: 12 amino acids. Trimming cost V 5 bases and J 6 bases, with 12 bases left between them. CDR1 and CDR2 from the germline V gene are SGHDT and YYEEEE. For the CDR3, the DNA is TGTGCCAGCAGTCAAGAAAGGGGCGAGCAGTACTTC. It encodes CASSQERGEQYF.

The CDR3 sequence: CASSHDRVKDGYTF. CDR3 bases: TGTGCCAGCAGTCACGACAGGGTTAAGGATGGCTACACCTTC. The rearrangement links TRBV6-6 to TRBJ1-2, with 7 nucleotides matching TRBD1. The germline CDR1 and CDR2 sequences are MNHNY and SVGAGI (reference sequence). The CDR3 loop spans 14 amino acids. V shed 5 bases, J shed 6 bases, and the junction held 9 bases outside the gene matches.

This CDR3 reads CASSTPRGPQHF. The CDR3 DNA reads as TGTGCCAGTAGTACCCCAAGGGGGCCCCAGCATTTT. The V gene is TRBV19, the J gene TRBJ1-5, with a weak D call TRBD1 (5 bases). Germline V lookup: CDR1 LNHDA, CDR2 SQIVND (reference sequence). This CDR3 region has 12 residues. V lost 4 bases and J 9 bases, leaving 10 bases between the germline ends.

J is TRBJ2-7 and V is TRBV11-2; 11 bases align to TRBD2. Trimming took 4 bases from V and 2 from J; bases not matched to a gene: 4. This CDR3 comprises 15 residues. Germline CDR1 and CDR2: SGHAT and FQNNGV. The CDR3 reads CASSSPSGGPYEQYF. CDR3 bases: TGTGCCAGCAGCTCCCCTAGCGGGGGGCCCTACGAGCAGTACTTC.

V gene TRBV6-6 combines with J gene TRBJ1-1; TRBD1 matches at 8 bases. Germline CDR1 MNHNY, CDR2 SVGAGI (reference sequence). The V and J ends lost 5 bases and 1 base, in that order; junction bases with no gene match: 12. This CDR3 spans 17 amino acids. CDR3 sequence reads: CASSLDRDRWQNTEAFF. CDR3 coding DNA: TGTGCCAGCAGTCTAGACCGGGACAGGTGGCAGAACACTGAAGCTTTCTTT.

The rearrangement uses TRBV7-8 and TRBJ1-6, with a weak D call TRBD1 (5 bases). Between the trimmed V and J ends, which lost 2 bases and 12 bases, there was a span of 8 bases. This CDR3 has 12 residues. Germline V lookup: CDR1 SGHVS, CDR2 FQNEAQ. CDR3 loop: CASSLPGGPLHF. The CDR3 region has the DNA TGTGCCAGCAGCTTACCGGGGGGACCCCTCCACTTT.

The V call is TRBV27, the J call TRBJ2-7; 12 positions agree with TRBD2. The CDR3 has 16 residues. Trimming took 2 bases from V and 4 from J; bases not matched to a gene: 6. Germline assignment: CDR1 MNHEY and CDR2 SMNVEV (reference sequence). The CDR3 DNA is TGTGCCAGCAGTTTAATACTAGCGGGAGGTCTATACGAGCAGTACTTC. Its protein is CASSLILAGGLYEQYF.

The chain has TRBV6-1 and TRBJ1-2; D is ambiguous. The length of the CDR3 is 14 residues. V was clipped by 3 bases and J by 0 bases, with 8 bases between them. Germline CDR1 reads MNHNS; CDR2 reads SASEGT. CDR3: CASSERVSNYGYTF. The CDR3 DNA follows: TGTGCCAGCAGTGAGCGGGTTTCTAACTATGGCTACACCTTC.

The rearrangement joins TRBV5-1 to TRBJ2-5; perhaps TRBD2 as D (7 bases). This CDR3 region has 14 residues. CDR1 is SGHRS, CDR2 YFSETQ, per germline. The germline V and J ends were trimmed by 2 bases and 4 bases, with 12 bases remaining between them. CDR3 in amino acids: CASSFRGAGETQYF. The CDR3 nucleotides read TGCGCCAGCAGCTTCCGGGGGGCCGGAGAGACCCAGTACTTC. The whole variable domain, remainder taken from reference TRBV5-1 and TRBJ2-5, is KAGVTQTPRYLIKTRGQQVTLSCSPISGHRSVSWYQQTPGQGLQFLFEYFSETQRNKGNFPGRFSGRQFSNSRSEMNVSTLELGDSALYLCASSFRGAGETQYFGPGTRLLVL.

The chain has TRBV14 and TRBJ1-1; 8 nucleotides align to TRBD1. CDR3 length: 14 residues. CDR1 and CDR2 from the germline V gene are SGHDN and FVKESK. After removal of 3 bases from V and 1 base from J, the junction contained 1 base not matched to a gene. DNA for the CDR3: TGTGCCAGCAGCCATACAGGGGGGAACACTGAAGCTTTCTTT. It codes for CASSHTGGNTEAFF.

The chain has TRBV19 and TRBJ1-5, with D hard to call. Per the germline V gene, CDR1 is LNHDA and CDR2 is SQIVND (reference sequence). Trimming left V 3 bases short and J 0 bases short, with 9 bases between. The CDR3 length is 15 residues. This CDR3 reads CASSMARNSNQPQHF. CDR3 nucleotides: TGTGCCAGTAGTATGGCCCGAAATAGCAATCAGCCCCAGCATTTT.

The genes are TRBV7-2 and TRBJ2-7; TRBD2 agrees at 11 bases. V gave up 4 bases and J gave up 1 base; unmatched junction bases: 12. The CDR3 contains 18 residues. Per the germline V gene, CDR1 is SGHTA and CDR2 is FQGNSA. CDR3 in amino acids: CASSSRPGTSGYSYEQYF. The CDR3 nucleotides read TGTGCCAGCAGCTCCCGCCCTGGGACTAGCGGCTATTCCTACGAGCAGTACTTC.

The chain employs TRBV6-5 and TRBJ2-1, with 9 positions matching TRBD2. The CDR3 is made up of 14 amino acids. Germline CDR1 is MNHEY and CDR2 is SVGAGI. V gave up 7 bases and J gave up 9 bases; unmatched junction bases: 10. The CDR3 spells CASTPGGGAVEQFF. The CDR3 coding sequence is TGTGCCAGCACCCCGGGCGGGGGGGCTGTTGAGCAGTTCTTC.

This chain joins TRBV28 and TRBJ2-7; D remains unclear. V lost 2 bases and J 0 bases, leaving 14 bases between the germline ends. The germline gives CDR1 MDHEN, CDR2 SYDVKM. This CDR3 spans 16 amino acids. The CDR3 spells CASSLLGRSLSYEQYF. As DNA, the CDR3 is TGTGCCAGCAGTTTACTGGGCAGGTCGCTCTCCTACGAGCAGTACTTC.

V gene TRBV9 combines with J gene TRBJ1-2; 8 nucleotides line up with TRBD1. The J segment lost 3 bases and the V segment lost 0 bases, leaving 4 bases of the junction unmatched. Germline assignment: CDR1 SGDLS and CDR2 YYNGEE. The CDR3 consists of 15 residues. The CDR3 nucleotides are TGTGCCAGCAGCGTAGGACAGGGGCTCGACTATGGCTACACCTTC. Translating gives CASSVGQGLDYGYTF.

Only a few counts were recorded for this clone. The chain links TRBV7-9 to TRBJ1-2; 9 nucleotides match TRBD1. Germline V CDR1 and CDR2: SEHNR, FQNEAQ (reference sequence). Losses at the gene ends were 4 bases for V and 6 bases for J; bases not matched to a gene: 6. The CDR3 has 14 amino acids. The CDR3: CASSSRTGEDGYTF. DNA for the CDR3: TGTGCCAGCAGCTCCAGGACAGGGGAGGATGGCTACACCTTC. The entire variable domain, with the rest obtained from reference TRBV7-9 and TRBJ1-2, is as follows: DTGVSQNPRHKITKRGQNVTFRCDPISEHNRLYWYRQTLGQGPEFLTYFQNEAQLEKSRLLSDRFSAERPKGSFSTLEIQRTEQGDSAMYLCASSSRTGEDGYTFGSGTRLTVV.

A single count supports this clone. The chain combines TRBV18 with TRBJ2-1; 9 bases fit TRBD1. V was pared by 0 bases and J by 9 bases, with 6 bases of the junction left unmatched. The CDR3 totals 15 residues. Germline V gene data show CDR1 as KGHSH and CDR2 as LQKENI. The CDR3 coding sequence is TGTGCCAGCTCACCACCGGGACAGGGACCTCTTGAGCAGTTCTTC. Its protein is CASSPPGQGPLEQFF.

V is TRBV19 and J is TRBJ2-1; 7 bases map to TRBD2. V lost 5 bases to trimming and J lost 0 bases; unmatched junction nucleotides: 4. The CDR3 has 15 amino acids. The germline V gene has CDR1 LNHDA and CDR2 SQIVND (reference sequence). The CDR3 is CASSQAGNSYNEQFF. The CDR3 nucleotides are TGTGCCAGTAGTCAAGCGGGAAACTCCTACAATGAGCAGTTCTTC.

This clone has more than one count but fewer than ten. CDR3 sequence (DNA): TGTGCCAGCAGTTTATCGGGACAGGGGGCTTTTCAGCCCCAGCATTTT. The encoded protein is CASSLSGQGAFQPQHF. The chain has TRBV27 and TRBJ1-5; 12 bases fit TRBD1. From germline, CDR1 is MNHEY and CDR2 SMNVEV (reference sequence). The CDR3 has 16 residues. With V trimmed by 0 bases and J by 6 bases, 3 bases remained unmatched.

The chain links TRBV19 to TRBJ1-5; a weak D match, TRBD1 (6 bases). CDR3 size: 17 residues. V was shortened by 0 bases and J by 0 bases, with 12 bases between the two germline ends. CDR1 and CDR2 from the germline V gene are LNHDA and SQIVND (reference sequence). The CDR3 nucleotides read TGTGCCAGTAGTATAGAGACAGGTGTATATAGCAATCAGCCCCAGCATTTT. This encodes CASSIETGVYSNQPQHF.

The CDR3 here is CAWSVVGVTREQYF. The CDR3 DNA is TGTGCCTGGAGTGTAGTCGGGGTTACTCGTGAGCAGTACTTC. This chain joins TRBV30 and TRBJ2-7; a weak D match, TRBD2 (5 bases). The CDR3 consists of 14 residues. Trimming cost V 0 bases and J 7 bases, with 16 bases left between them. Per germline, CDR1 GTSNPN and CDR2 SVGIG (reference sequence). Drawing the rest from reference TRBV30 and TRBJ2-7, the complete variable domain is SQTIHQWPATLVQPVGSPLSLECTVEGTSNPNLYWYRQAAGRGLQLLFYSVGIGQISSEVPQNLSASRPQDRQFILSSKKLLLSDSGFYLCAWSVVGVTREQYFGPGTRLTVT.

The DNA for the CDR3 is TGCGCCAGCAGCCAACCGGGACAGACCTACGAGCAGTACTTC. Protein product: CASSQPGQTYEQYF. The J gene is TRBJ2-7, the V gene TRBV5-1, with 7 bases that match TRBD1. The V gene end was trimmed by 4 bases and the J gene end by 2 bases; junction bases not matched to a gene: 6. CDR1 and CDR2 from the germline V gene are SGHRS and YFSETQ. CDR3 length: 14 residues.

The chain employs TRBV18 and TRBJ2-7; TRBD1 matches 9 bases. The CDR3 length is 18 residues. V was clipped by 0 bases and J by 3 bases; unmatched bases: 12. The germline V gene encodes CDR1 KGHSH and CDR2 LQKENI. The CDR3 region is CASSPPNMDRGESYEQYF. The CDR3 coding sequence is TGTGCCAGCTCACCACCGAATATGGACAGGGGTGAAAGCTACGAGCAGTACTTC.